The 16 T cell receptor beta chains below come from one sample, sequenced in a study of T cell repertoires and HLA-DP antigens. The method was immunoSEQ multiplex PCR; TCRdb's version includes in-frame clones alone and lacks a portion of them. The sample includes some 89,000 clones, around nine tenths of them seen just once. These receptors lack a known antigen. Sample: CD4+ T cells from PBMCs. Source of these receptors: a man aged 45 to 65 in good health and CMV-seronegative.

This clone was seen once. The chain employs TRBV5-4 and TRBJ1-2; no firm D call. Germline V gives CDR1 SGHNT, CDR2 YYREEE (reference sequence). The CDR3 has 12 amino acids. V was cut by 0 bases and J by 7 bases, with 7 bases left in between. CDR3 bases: TGTGCCAGCAGCTTGGAGAGCTTTGGCTACACCTTC. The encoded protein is CASSLESFGYTF.

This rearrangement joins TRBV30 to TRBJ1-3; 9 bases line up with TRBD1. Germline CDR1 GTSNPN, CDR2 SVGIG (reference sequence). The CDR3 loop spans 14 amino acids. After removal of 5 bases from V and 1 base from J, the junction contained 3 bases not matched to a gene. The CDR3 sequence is CAWGQGLSGNTIYF. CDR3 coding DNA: TGTGCCTGGGGACAGGGGCTTTCTGGAAACACCATATATTTT.

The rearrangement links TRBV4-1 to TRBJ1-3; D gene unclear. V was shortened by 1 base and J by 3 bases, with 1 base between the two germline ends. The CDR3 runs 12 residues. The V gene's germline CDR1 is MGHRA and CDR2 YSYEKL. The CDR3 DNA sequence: TGCGCCAGCAGCCAAGTTGGAAACACCATATATTTT. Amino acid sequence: CASSQVGNTIYF.

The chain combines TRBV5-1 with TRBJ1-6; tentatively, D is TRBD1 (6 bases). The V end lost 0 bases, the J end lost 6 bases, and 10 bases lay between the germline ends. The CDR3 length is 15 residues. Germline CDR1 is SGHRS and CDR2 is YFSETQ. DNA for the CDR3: TGCGCCAGCAGCTTGGAAGGGGGTACTAATTCACCCCTCCACTTT. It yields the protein CASSLEGGTNSPLHF.

The CDR3 region is CASSTTDRPYGYTF. DNA of the CDR3: TGTGCCAGTAGTACGACGGACAGGCCCTATGGCTACACCTTC. The chain combines TRBV19 with TRBJ1-2, with 7 nucleotides matching TRBD1. J lost 4 bases, V lost 4 bases, and 6 bases had no gene match. The germline V gene encodes CDR1 LNHDA and CDR2 SQIVND (reference sequence). This CDR3 region has 14 residues. The variable domain in full, completed from reference TRBV19 and TRBJ1-2, reads DGGITQSPKYLFRKEGQNVTLSCEQNLNHDAMYWYRQDPGQGLRLIYYSQIVNDFQKGDIAEGYSVSREKKESFPLTVTSAQKNPTAFYLCASSTTDRPYGYTFGSGTRLTVV.

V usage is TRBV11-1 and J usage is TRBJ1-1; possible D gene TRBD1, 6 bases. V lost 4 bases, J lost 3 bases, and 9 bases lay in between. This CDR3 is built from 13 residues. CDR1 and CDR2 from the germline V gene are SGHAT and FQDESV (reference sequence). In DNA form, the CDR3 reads TGTGCCAGCAGCTCCAACAGGGACACTGAAGCTTTCTTT. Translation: CASSSNRDTEAFF.

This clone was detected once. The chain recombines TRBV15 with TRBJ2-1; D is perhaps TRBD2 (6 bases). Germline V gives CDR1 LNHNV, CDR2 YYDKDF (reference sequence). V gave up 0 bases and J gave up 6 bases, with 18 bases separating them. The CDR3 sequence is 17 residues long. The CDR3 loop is CATSRDLGVAAGNEQFF. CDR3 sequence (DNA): TGTGCCACCAGCAGAGATCTCGGGGTAGCGGCGGGCAATGAGCAGTTCTTC.

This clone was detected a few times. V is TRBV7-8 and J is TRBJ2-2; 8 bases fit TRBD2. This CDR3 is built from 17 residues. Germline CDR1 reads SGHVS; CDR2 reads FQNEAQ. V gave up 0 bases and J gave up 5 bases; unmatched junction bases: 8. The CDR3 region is CASSLAAGGGGTGELFF. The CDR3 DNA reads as TGTGCCAGCAGCTTAGCCGCGGGGGGAGGAGGAACCGGGGAGCTGTTTTTT.

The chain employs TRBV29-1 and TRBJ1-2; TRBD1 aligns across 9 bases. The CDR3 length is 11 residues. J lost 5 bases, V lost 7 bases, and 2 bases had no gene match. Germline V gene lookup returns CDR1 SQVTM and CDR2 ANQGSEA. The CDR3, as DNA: TGCAGCGCCGGACAGGGGTATGGCTACACCTTC. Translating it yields CSAGQGYGYTF.

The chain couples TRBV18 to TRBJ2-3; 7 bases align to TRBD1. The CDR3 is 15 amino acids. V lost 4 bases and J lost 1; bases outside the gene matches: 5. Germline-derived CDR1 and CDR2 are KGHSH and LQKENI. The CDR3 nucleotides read TGTGCCAGCTCACACAGGGGTCGGGGCACAGATACGCAGTATTTT. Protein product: CASSHRGRGTDTQYF.

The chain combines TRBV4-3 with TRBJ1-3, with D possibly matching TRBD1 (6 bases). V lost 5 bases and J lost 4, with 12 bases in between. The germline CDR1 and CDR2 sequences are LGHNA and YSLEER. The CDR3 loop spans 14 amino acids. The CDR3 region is CASSETGTGNTIYF. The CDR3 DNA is TGCGCCAGCAGCGAAACAGGGACGGGAAACACCATATATTTT.

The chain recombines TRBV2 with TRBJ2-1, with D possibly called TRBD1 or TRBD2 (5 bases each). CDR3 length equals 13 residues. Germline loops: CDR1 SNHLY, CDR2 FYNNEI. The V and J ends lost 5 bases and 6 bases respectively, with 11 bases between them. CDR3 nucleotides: TGTGCCAGCAGTCGGGACGCAGTCAATGAGCAGTTCTTC. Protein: CASSRDAVNEQFF. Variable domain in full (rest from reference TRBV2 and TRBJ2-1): EPEVTQTPSHQVTQMGQEVILRCVPISNHLYFYWYRQILGQKVEFLVSFYNNEISEKSEIFDDQFSVERPDGSNFTLKIRSTKLEDSAMYFCASSRDAVNEQFFGPGTRLTVL.

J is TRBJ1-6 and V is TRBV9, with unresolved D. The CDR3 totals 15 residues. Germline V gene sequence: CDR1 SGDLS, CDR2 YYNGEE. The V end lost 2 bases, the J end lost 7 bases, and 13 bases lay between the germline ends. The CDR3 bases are TGTGCCAGCAGCGTGTCCGGGGTGGAGAATTCACCCCTCCACTTT. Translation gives CASSVSGVENSPLHF.

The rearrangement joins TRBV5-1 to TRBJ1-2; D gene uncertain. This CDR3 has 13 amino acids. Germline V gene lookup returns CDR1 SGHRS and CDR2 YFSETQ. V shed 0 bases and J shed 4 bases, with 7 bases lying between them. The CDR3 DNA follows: TGCGCCAGCAGCTTGGGGAATCTCTATGGCTACACCTTC. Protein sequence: CASSLGNLYGYTF. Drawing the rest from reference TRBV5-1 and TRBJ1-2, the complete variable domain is KAGVTQTPRYLIKTRGQQVTLSCSPISGHRSVSWYQQTPGQGLQFLFEYFSETQRNKGNFPGRFSGRQFSNSRSEMNVSTLELGDSALYLCASSLGNLYGYTFGSGTRLTVV.

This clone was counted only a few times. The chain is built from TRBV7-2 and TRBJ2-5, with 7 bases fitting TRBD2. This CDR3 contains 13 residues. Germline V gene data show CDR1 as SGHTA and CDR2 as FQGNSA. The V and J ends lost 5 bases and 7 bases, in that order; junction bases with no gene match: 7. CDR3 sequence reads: CASSPLAVLTQYF. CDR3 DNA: TGTGCCAGCAGCCCTCTAGCGGTGTTGACCCAGTACTTC.

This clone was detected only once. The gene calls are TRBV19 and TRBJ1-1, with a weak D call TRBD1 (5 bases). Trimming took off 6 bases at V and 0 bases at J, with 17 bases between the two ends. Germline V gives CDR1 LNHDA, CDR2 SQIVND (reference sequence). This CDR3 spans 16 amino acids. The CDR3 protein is CASREPGPTMNTEAFF. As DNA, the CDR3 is TGTGCCAGTAGAGAACCGGGGCCCACCATGAACACTGAAGCTTTCTTT.